This TCR beta chain appears in the sequencing data of a study of cytomegalovirus exposure and HLA in healthy donors. Study findings and constraints: Later, an analysis showed that TCR beta chains associated with HLA were more clonally expanded than others that were equally common.

A word on this clone: Its antigen is currently unknown.

Germline-derived CDR1 and CDR2 are MDHEN and SYDVKM. This CDR3 is 15 amino acids long. Germline trimming cut 5 bases from V and 5 bases from J; bases unmatched to any gene: 11. Amplification used 60 Vbeta primers and 13 Jbeta primers. Per the original methods: The count from a later analysis was 60 million to 85 million unique TCR beta chains, about 10 million of them shared. Produced via immunoSEQ multiplex PCR; TCRdb's table is partial and in-frame only. The DNA was the basis for D and trimming; V, J and clone size are from that table. In the table there are 110,000 to 150,000 clones, about 73% of which are singletons.

V is TRBV28 and J is TRBJ2-7, with TRBD1 matching 8 bases. The clonotype was recovered from a woman between 55 and 75 years old in good health and CMV-seropositive. The sample comprised PBMCs. The CDR3 DNA follows: TGTGCCAGCAGTCCTTCCATGACAGGGGTCCACGAGCAGTACTTC. Encoded protein: CASSPSMTGVHEQYF.